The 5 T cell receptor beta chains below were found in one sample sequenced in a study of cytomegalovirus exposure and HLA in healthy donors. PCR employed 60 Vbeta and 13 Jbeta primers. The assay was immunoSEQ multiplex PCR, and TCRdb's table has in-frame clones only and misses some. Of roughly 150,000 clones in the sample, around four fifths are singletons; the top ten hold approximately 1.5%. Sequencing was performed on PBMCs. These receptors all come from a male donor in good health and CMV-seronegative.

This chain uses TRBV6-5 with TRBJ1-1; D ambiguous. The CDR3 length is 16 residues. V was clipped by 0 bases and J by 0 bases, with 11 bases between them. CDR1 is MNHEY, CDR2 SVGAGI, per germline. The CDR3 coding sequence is TGTGCCAGCAGTTACTCGAGAGGTATCATGAACACTGAAGCTTTCTTT. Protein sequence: CASSYSRGIMNTEAFF.

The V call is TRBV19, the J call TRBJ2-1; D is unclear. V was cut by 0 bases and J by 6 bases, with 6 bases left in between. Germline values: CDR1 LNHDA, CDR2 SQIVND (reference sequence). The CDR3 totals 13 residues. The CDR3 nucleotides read TGTGCCAGTAGTATAGATGGAGTCAATGAGCAGTTCTTC. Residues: CASSIDGVNEQFF.

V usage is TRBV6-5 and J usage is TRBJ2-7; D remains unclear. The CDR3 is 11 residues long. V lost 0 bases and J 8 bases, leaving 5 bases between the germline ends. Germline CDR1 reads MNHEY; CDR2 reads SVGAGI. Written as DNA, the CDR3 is TGTGCCAGCAGTTACTCGAGCCAGCAGTACTTC. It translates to CASSYSSQQYF.

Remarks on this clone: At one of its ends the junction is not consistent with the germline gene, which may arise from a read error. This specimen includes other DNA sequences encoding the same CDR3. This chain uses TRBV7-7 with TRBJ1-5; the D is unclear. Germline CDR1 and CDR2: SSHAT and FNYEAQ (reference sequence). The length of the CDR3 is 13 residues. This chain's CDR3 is CASSLAPDQPQHF. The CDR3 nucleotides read TGTGCTAGCAGCTTAGCTCCCGATCAGCCCCAGCATTTT. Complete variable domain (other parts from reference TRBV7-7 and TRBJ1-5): GAGVSQSPRYKVTKRGQDVTLRCDPISSHATLYWYQQALGQGPEFLTYFNYEAQPDKSGLPSDRFSAERPEGSISTLTIQRTEQRDSAMYRCASSLAPDQPQHFGDGTRLSIL.

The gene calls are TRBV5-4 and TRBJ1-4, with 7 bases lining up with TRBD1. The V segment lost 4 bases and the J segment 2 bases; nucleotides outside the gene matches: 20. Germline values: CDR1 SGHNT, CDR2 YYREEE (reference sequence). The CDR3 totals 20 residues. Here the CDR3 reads CASSETTGWFEDTTNEKLFF. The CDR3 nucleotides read TGTGCCAGCAGCGAGACGACAGGGTGGTTTGAGGACACGACTAATGAAAAACTGTTTTTT.